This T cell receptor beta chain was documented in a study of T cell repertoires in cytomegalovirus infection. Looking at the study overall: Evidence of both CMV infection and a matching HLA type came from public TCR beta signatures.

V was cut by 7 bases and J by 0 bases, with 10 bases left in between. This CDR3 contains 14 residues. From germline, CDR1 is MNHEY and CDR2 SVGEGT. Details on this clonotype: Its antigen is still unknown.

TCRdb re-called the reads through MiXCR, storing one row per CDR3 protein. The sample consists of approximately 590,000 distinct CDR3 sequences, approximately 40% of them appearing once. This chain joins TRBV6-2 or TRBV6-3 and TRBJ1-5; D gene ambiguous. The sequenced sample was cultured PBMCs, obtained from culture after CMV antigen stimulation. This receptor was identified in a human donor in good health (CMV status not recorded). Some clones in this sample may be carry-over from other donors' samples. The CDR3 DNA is TGTGCCAGCAAAAGGGCATATAGCAATCAGCCCCAGCATTTT. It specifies CASKRAYSNQPQHF.